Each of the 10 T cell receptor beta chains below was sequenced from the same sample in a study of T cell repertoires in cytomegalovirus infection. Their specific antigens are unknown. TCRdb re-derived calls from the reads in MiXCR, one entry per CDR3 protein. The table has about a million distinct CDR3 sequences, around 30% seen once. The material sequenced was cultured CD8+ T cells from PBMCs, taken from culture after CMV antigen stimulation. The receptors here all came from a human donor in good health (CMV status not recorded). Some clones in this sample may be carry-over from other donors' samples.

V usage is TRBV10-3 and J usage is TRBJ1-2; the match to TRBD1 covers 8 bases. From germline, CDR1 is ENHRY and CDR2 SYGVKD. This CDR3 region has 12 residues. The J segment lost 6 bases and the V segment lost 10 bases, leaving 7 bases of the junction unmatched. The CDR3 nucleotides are TGTGCCAACTCCAGGGGGCGCGATGGCTACACCTTC. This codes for CANSRGRDGYTF.

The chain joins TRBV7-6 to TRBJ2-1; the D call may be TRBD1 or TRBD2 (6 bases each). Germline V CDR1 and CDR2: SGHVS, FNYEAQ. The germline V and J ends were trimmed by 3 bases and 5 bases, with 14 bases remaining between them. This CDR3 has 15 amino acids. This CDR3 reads CASSLIGGRNNEQFF. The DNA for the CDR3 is TGTGCCAGCAGCTTGATCGGGGGCCGCAACAATGAGCAGTTCTTC.

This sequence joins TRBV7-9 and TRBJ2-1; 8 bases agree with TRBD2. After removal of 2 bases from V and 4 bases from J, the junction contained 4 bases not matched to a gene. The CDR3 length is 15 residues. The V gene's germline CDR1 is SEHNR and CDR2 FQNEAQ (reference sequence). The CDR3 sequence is CASSLPRGDYNEQFF. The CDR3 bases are TGTGCCAGCAGCTTACCGCGGGGGGATTACAATGAGCAGTTCTTC.

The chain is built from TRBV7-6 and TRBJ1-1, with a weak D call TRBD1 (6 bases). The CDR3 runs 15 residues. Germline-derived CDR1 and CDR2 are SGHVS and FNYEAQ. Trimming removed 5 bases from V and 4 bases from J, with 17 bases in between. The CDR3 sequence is CASSHSPGGATEAFF. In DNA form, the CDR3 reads TGTGCCAGCAGCCACTCGCCGGGGGGGGCCACTGAAGCTTTCTTT.

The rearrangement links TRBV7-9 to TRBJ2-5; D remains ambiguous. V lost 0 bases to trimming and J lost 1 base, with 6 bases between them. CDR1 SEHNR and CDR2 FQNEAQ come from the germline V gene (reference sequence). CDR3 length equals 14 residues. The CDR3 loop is CASSLALIQETQYF. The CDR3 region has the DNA TGTGCCAGCAGCTTAGCGCTAATCCAAGAGACCCAGTACTTC.

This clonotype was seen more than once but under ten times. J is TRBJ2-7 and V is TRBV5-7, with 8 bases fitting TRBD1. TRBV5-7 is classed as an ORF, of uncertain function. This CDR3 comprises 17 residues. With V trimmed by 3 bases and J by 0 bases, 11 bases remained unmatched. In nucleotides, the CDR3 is TGTGCCAGCAGCTCGGACAGGGAAATCACGAGCTCCTACGAGCAGTACGTC. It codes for CASSSDREITSSYEQYV.

The CDR3, as DNA: TGTGCCAGCAGGGTCCCATGGGGGAACACTGAAGCTTTCTTT. It encodes CASRVPWGNTEAFF. This chain connects TRBV9 to TRBJ1-1; D is ambiguous. The CDR3 sequence is 14 residues long. CDR1 is SGDLS, CDR2 YYNGEE, per germline. The V and J ends lost 5 bases and 1 base respectively, with 12 bases between them. The full variable domain, with the rest looked up from reference TRBV9 and TRBJ1-1, is DSGVTQTPKHLITATGQRVTLRCSPRSGDLSVYWYQQSLDQGLQFLIQYYNGEERAKGNILERFSAQQFPDLHSELNLSSLELGDSALYFCASRVPWGNTEAFFGQGTRLTVV.

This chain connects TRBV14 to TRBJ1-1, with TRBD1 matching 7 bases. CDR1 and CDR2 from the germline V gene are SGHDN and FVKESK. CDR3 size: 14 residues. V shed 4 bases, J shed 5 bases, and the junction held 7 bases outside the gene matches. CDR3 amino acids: CASSLYRGGTEAFF. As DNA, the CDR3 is TGTGCCAGCAGCCTTTACAGGGGAGGTACTGAAGCTTTCTTT.

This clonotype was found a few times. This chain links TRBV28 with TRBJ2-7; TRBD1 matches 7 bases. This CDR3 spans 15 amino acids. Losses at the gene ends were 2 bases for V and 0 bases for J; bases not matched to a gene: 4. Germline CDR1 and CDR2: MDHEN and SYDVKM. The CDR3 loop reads CASSLNRGPSYEQYF. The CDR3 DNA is TGTGCCAGCAGTTTAAACAGGGGACCCTCCTACGAGCAGTACTTC.

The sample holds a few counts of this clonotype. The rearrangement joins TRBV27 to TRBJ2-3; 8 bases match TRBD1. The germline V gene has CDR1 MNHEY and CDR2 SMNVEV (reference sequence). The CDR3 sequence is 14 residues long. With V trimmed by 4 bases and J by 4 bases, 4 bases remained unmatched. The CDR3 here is CASSSWTGPDTQYF. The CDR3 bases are TGTGCCAGCAGTTCTTGGACAGGGCCAGATACGCAGTATTTT.